This T cell receptor beta chain derives from a study of shared clonotypes between healthy human individuals. Study at large: Samples came from a couple of female and a few male donors aged 18 to 49.

The V gene's germline CDR1 is MNHEY and CDR2 SVGAGI. Trimming took 5 bases from V and 7 from J; bases not matched to a gene: 10. This CDR3 is built from 15 residues. Replicate sorted-subset PCRs were loaded with around 220 ng DNA, roughly 33,000 T cell genomes. In the authors' workflow: ImmunoSEQ only sent back junction sequences with no quality scores, so filtering was done differently. TCRdb keeps only in-frame clones here, not all; method: immunoSEQ multiplex PCR. V, J and clone size are those of that table, while D and trimming were read from the DNA. The table includes 2 million to 2.5 million clones, over 85% detected once.

This sequence was found in a man aged 18 to 29 in good health. Some clones in this sample may be carry-over from other donors' samples. Source material: naive CD4+ T cells from PBMCs. The subset denotes: CD45RA+ positively selected. The V gene is TRBV6-5, the J gene TRBJ2-1; 8 positions match TRBD1. CDR3 residues: CASSPDRGVENEQFF. The CDR3 DNA reads as TGTGCCAGCAGTCCAGACAGGGGCGTAGAGAATGAGCAGTTCTTC.